A selection of T cell receptor beta chains follows, all from one sample in a study of blood T cell repertoires in COVID-19. Sequenced by immunoSEQ multiplex PCR; TCRdb stores in-frame clones only, minus some. The sample holds around 190,000 clones, about 88% seen once. The sample consisted of peripheral blood. The origin of the receptors is a man aged 45-60 years with COVID-19, enrolled during active disease. The CDR3 runs from the conserved cysteine through the conserved F or W. A D gene is named only where the DNA matches it firmly. Expanded clones get a size class; other rows say once, few or many, or leave the size out.

d_gene,v_gene,abundance,j_gene,CDR3aa
TRBD1,TRBV27,NA,TRBJ2-2,CASSLAGQGATGELFF
NA,TRBV2,NA,TRBJ2-3,CASSATRPGSSTDTQYF
NA,TRBV15,NA,TRBJ2-1,CATSREGTIGTATYNEQFF
TRBD1,TRBV9,NA,TRBJ1-4,CASSVLDREGEKLFF
TRBD2,TRBV29-1,NA,TRBJ2-7,CSVGKGLAYEQYF
TRBD1,TRBV3-1/TRBV3-2,NA,TRBJ1-5,CASSQHKTGPLNQPQHF
TRBD1,TRBV24-1,NA,TRBJ2-5,CATSGTGGQETQYF
NA,TRBV6-4,NA,TRBJ1-6,CASSDSGGAPLHF
NA,TRBV6-5,NA,TRBJ2-7,CASSVTGLSSYEQYF
NA,TRBV9,once,TRBJ1-2,CASSRSNYGYTF
TRBD2,TRBV9,NA,TRBJ2-5,CASSVQAGVQETQYF
NA,TRBV5-1,NA,TRBJ2-3,CASSSYSDTQYF
NA,TRBV7-9,few,TRBJ2-1,CASSLISGSYNEQFF
NA,TRBV10-3,NA,TRBJ2-5,CAISESLSSDQETQYF
TRBD2,TRBV6-6,NA,TRBJ2-3,CASSRGTSGEITSQYF
NA,TRBV18,NA,TRBJ1-1,CASSPGGNTEAFF
NA,TRBV29-1,NA,TRBJ2-1,CSVEDQWGGYPPSEQFF
NA,TRBV19,NA,TRBJ2-7,CASSIDLYSYEQYF
TRBD2,TRBV29-1,NA,TRBJ2-2,CSASGGIGTGELFF
NA,TRBV5-5,NA,TRBJ2-7,CASSLPPRGSAYEQYF
TRBD1,TRBV5-1,NA,TRBJ2-1,CATGTGNYNEQFF
NA,TRBV11-2,NA,TRBJ1-3,CASSLGGFIGNTIYF
NA,TRBV27,NA,TRBJ2-7,CASSAGPFYEQYF
NA,TRBV7-9,NA,TRBJ1-6,CASSLAAGGPHYNSPLHF
TRBD1,TRBV6-5,NA,TRBJ1-2,CASIQGTGGGYTF
TRBD1,TRBV5-4,NA,TRBJ2-7,CASSRGQGASYEQYF
NA,TRBV6-2/TRBV6-3,NA,TRBJ1-2,CASSPDPTILANYGYTF
TRBD1,TRBV2,NA,TRBJ2-2,CASKRQGAQNTGELFF
NA,TRBV9,NA,TRBJ1-2,CASSATGLYGYTF
NA,TRBV5-4,few,TRBJ1-6,CASSLVRGDNSPLHF
NA,TRBV21-1,once,TRBJ2-7,CASTSVYEQYF
NA,TRBV12-3/TRBV12-4,NA,TRBJ1-2,CASRRGGTYGYTF
NA,TRBV20-1,NA,TRBJ2-1,CSASLTNYNEQFF
TRBD2,TRBV7-9,NA,TRBJ2-3,CASSFPSGSTDTQYF